This entry lists 20 T cell receptor beta chains sequenced from one sample in a study of molecular identifiers for immune sequencing clone quantification. From the PCR reads, TCRdb called clonotypes with MiXCR, one entry per CDR3 protein. The sample has over 90,000 distinct CDR3 sequences; 30% to 45% are singletons. The sequencing sample was made of naive CD8+ T cells from blood, with Jurkat cell RNA spiked in. Subset indicated: FACS-sorted CD8+CD4-CCR7+CD45RA+ naive T cells. These receptors were collected from a human donor in good health. Some libraries in this study had Jurkat cell RNA spiked in.

This clonotype was seen only once. The V call is TRBV25-1, the J call TRBJ2-5; 7 bases match TRBD1. The ends lost 4 bases at V and 5 bases at J; junction bases unmatched: 7. The CDR3 is 14 residues long. CDR1 and CDR2 (germline): MGHDK, SYGVNS. This CDR3 is CASSAGTVEETQYF. In nucleotides, the CDR3 is TGTGCCAGCAGTGCCGGGACAGTTGAGGAGACCCAGTACTTC.

The rearrangement joins TRBV6-5 to TRBJ2-3; 8 positions match TRBD1. After removal of 0 bases from V and 2 bases from J, the junction contained 4 bases not matched to a gene. Germline-derived CDR1 and CDR2 are MNHEY and SVGAGI. The CDR3 spans 16 residues. The CDR3 region is CASSYSRDRITDTQYF. The CDR3 coding sequence is TGTGCCAGCAGTTACTCGAGGGACAGGATCACAGATACGCAGTATTTT.

This clonotype was recorded many times. V and J are TRBV6-2 or TRBV6-3 and TRBJ2-4; D not resolved. Germline values: CDR1 MNHEY, CDR2 SVGEGT. This CDR3 comprises 14 residues. The ends were cut back, 4 bases at V and 1 base at J, with 8 bases in the middle. CDR3 DNA: TGTGCCAGCAGTTCCCCCATGGCCAAAAACATTCAGTACTTC. Protein product: CASSSPMAKNIQYF.

This clonotype came up many times. V gene TRBV5-8 combines with J gene TRBJ2-5; D not certain. This CDR3 spans 13 amino acids. The germline V gene encodes CDR1 SGHTS and CDR2 YDEGEE. V was pared by 4 bases and J by 4 bases, with 11 bases between. The DNA of the CDR3 is TGTGCCAGCAGCACGGTGTTCCCAGAGACCCAGTACTTC. It encodes CASSTVFPETQYF.

The genes are TRBV5-1 and TRBJ2-7; D remains ambiguous. V was clipped by 5 bases and J by 2 bases, with 11 bases between them. Germline CDR1 is SGHRS and CDR2 is YFSETQ. The CDR3 runs to 13 residues. CDR3 coding DNA: TGCGCCAGCAGTCTGGGGAAAGCCTACGAGCAGTACTTC. Protein product: CASSLGKAYEQYF.

Here the CDR3 DNA reads TGTGCCATCAGTGAGGTTCTCCTATCCCCAGATACGCAGTATTTT. Translated: CAISEVLLSPDTQYF. The chain employs TRBV10-3 and TRBJ2-3; no definite D call. Germline lookup yields CDR1 ENHRY and CDR2 SYGVKD. The CDR3 has 15 residues. Trimming removed 2 bases at V and 4 bases at J, with 13 bases between.

The chain couples TRBV2 to TRBJ2-5; 7 positions agree with TRBD1. Germline loops: CDR1 SNHLY, CDR2 FYNNEI. The CDR3 is 14 amino acids. V lost 4 bases and J lost 6; bases outside the gene matches: 8. The DNA of the CDR3 is TGTGCCAGCAGTGGAGCGGACAGGCCGAAGACCCAGTACTTC. The encoded protein is CASSGADRPKTQYF.

This clonotype was observed many times. The V call is TRBV29-1, the J call TRBJ2-7; D may be TRBD2 (5 bases). Germline assignment: CDR1 SQVTM and CDR2 ANQGSEA. The CDR3 loop spans 12 amino acids. Trimming pared 6 bases from V and 3 bases from J, leaving 12 bases between. CDR3 nucleotides: TGCAGCGTGCTCGGGATGAACTACGAGCAGTACTTC. This sequence encodes CSVLGMNYEQYF.

In this sample, this clonotype turned up many times. The chain links TRBV7-9 to TRBJ2-5; D perhaps matches TRBD2 (6 bases). There are 13 residues in the CDR3. The germline gives CDR1 SEHNR, CDR2 FQNEAQ (reference sequence). The V end was cut by 6 bases, the J end by 1 base, with 9 bases between. The CDR3, as DNA: TGTGCCAGCAGTTCCGGGGGCCAAGAGACCCAGTACTTC. This translates into CASSSGGQETQYF.

In the case of this clonotype: Just one base apart from a much larger clone, this may be a read error. This chain joins TRBV9 and TRBJ1-1; no definite D call. Looked up from germline, CDR1 is SGDLS and CDR2 is YYNGEE. The CDR3 is 14 amino acids. The CDR3 is CASRSPGVNTDAFF. Written as DNA, the CDR3 is TGTGCCAGCCGCTCCCCCGGGGTAAACACTGATGCTTTCTTT.

V usage is TRBV12-3 or TRBV12-4 and J usage is TRBJ2-7; D gene ambiguous. The CDR3 consists of 12 residues. V lost 4 bases and J lost 3, with 7 bases in between. CDR3 sequence (DNA): TGTGCCAGCAGTTCCGACGTCTACGAGCAGTACTTC. The encoded protein is CASSSDVYEQYF.

Turning to this clonotype: The conserved final phenylalanine or tryptophan is absent from the CDR3, which likely points to a read error. The V call is TRBV28, the J call TRBJ2-3; 11 bases match TRBD2. Germline CDR1 is MDHEN and CDR2 is SYDVKM. The CDR3 is made up of 17 amino acids. V lost 4 bases, J lost 0 bases, and 6 bases stayed unmatched. CDR3 region: CASSSILAGVSTDTQYI. The CDR3 nucleotides read TGTGCCAGCAGTTCCATACTAGCGGGAGTAAGCACAGATACGCAGTATATT.

This clonotype has more than one count but fewer than ten. The rearrangement uses TRBV7-9 and TRBJ1-6, with 8 bases fitting TRBD1. This CDR3 comprises 17 residues. Looked up from germline, CDR1 is SEHNR and CDR2 is FQNEAQ (reference sequence). V lost 2 bases and J lost 6; bases outside the gene matches: 9. CDR3 amino acids: CASSLSQTGVFNSPLHF. The CDR3 coding sequence is TGTGCCAGCAGCTTAAGCCAGACAGGGGTGTTTAATTCACCCCTCCACTTT.

This sequence joins TRBV27 and TRBJ1-1; TRBD1 matches at 8 bases. This CDR3 is 13 amino acids long. With 10 bases clipped from V and 5 bases from J, the junction kept 9 bases outside the gene matches. Germline V gene sequence: CDR1 MNHEY, CDR2 SMNVEV (reference sequence). The CDR3 spells CATKDREGTEAFF. The DNA of the CDR3 is TGTGCCACCAAGGACAGGGAAGGGACTGAAGCTTTCTTT.

This clonotype was seen only a few times. The rearrangement links TRBV12-3 or TRBV12-4 to TRBJ2-1; the D is unclear. The CDR3 runs 12 residues. V was trimmed by 2 bases and J by 5 bases, leaving 4 bases between them. This CDR3 is CASSLWDNEQFF. The DNA of the CDR3 is TGTGCCAGCAGTTTATGGGACAATGAGCAGTTCTTC.

This chain connects TRBV9 to TRBJ1-3, with D hard to call. Germline CDR1 and CDR2: SGDLS and YYNGEE. V was clipped by 0 bases and J by 4 bases, with 11 bases between them. The CDR3 sequence is 15 residues long. CDR3: CASSVEAGGGNTIYF. The CDR3 DNA sequence: TGTGCCAGCAGCGTAGAGGCAGGCGGGGGAAACACCATATATTTT. Supplemented by reference TRBV9 and TRBJ1-3, the full variable domain reads DSGVTQTPKHLITATGQRVTLRCSPRSGDLSVYWYQQSLDQGLQFLIQYYNGEERAKGNILERFSAQQFPDLHSELNLSSLELGDSALYFCASSVEAGGGNTIYFGEGSWLTVV.

With regard to this clonotype: Given the absence of the conserved phenylalanine or tryptophan at the CDR3 end, a read error is likely. This chain joins TRBV2 and TRBJ2-5; no firm D call. This CDR3 is built from 11 residues. Germline CDR1 is SNHLY and CDR2 is FYNNEI. Trimming removed 6 bases at V and 3 bases at J, with 5 bases between. DNA for the CDR3: TGTGCCAGCAGACGCGAAGAGACCCAGTACCTC. Translated: CASRREETQYL.

This clonotype was detected many times. The CDR3 region is CASSRDSLGLQYF. The CDR3 DNA reads as TGTGCCAGCTCACGGGACTCCTTAGGTTTGCAGTACTTC. This chain connects TRBV18 to TRBJ2-7, with D maybe TRBD2 (6 bases). Trimming took 4 bases from V and 9 from J, leaving 16 bases between them. The CDR3 covers 13 residues. Germline-derived CDR1 and CDR2 are KGHSH and LQKENI.

The chain couples TRBV6-2 or TRBV6-3 to TRBJ1-5; TRBD1 matches at 10 bases. The CDR3 length is 13 residues. After removal of 6 bases from V and 6 bases from J, the junction contained 2 bases not matched to a gene. Germline V gene lookup returns CDR1 MNHEY and CDR2 SVGEGT. The CDR3 reads CASSDRGLQPQHF. CDR3 sequence (DNA): TGTGCCAGCAGCGACAGGGGGCTTCAGCCCCAGCATTTT.

The chain carries TRBV20-1 and TRBJ2-3; no clear D gene. The germline V gene has CDR1 DFQATT and CDR2 SNEGSKA (reference sequence). The CDR3 length is 15 residues. V lost 0 bases, J lost 2 bases, and 12 bases lay in between. The CDR3, as DNA: TGCAGTGCTAGAGATAAGGCGGAGATCACAGATACGCAGTATTTT. It encodes CSARDKAEITDTQYF.